Following are 23 T cell receptor beta chains from one sample sequenced in a study of T cell repertoires in cytomegalovirus infection. Each CDR3 protein gets one entry after TCRdb re-called the reads with MiXCR. The sample consists of 150,000 or so distinct CDR3 sequences, 5.5% to 8% of them appearing once. The sample consisted of PBMCs. These receptor sequences come from a human donor in good health (CMV status not recorded). Some clones in this sample may be carry-over from other donors' samples.

V usage is TRBV20-1 and J usage is TRBJ2-7; 9 bases are a match to TRBD1. The CDR3 contains 15 residues. Germline V lookup: CDR1 DFQATT, CDR2 SNEGSKA (reference sequence). With 4 bases clipped from V and 3 bases from J, the junction kept 10 bases outside the gene matches. CDR3 nucleotides: TGCAGTGCTAACTTTATTCCGACAGGGGGCTACGAGCAGTACTTC. It specifies CSANFIPTGGYEQYF.

This clonotype was seen at least ten times. This CDR3 is CASSIGTGPYEQYF. DNA for the CDR3: TGTGCCAGTAGTATAGGGACAGGTCCCTACGAGCAGTACTTC. This rearrangement joins TRBV19 to TRBJ2-7; the match to TRBD1 covers 7 bases. Germline CDR1 is LNHDA and CDR2 is SQIVND (reference sequence). V lost 1 base and J lost 2; bases outside the gene matches: 2. The CDR3 runs to 14 residues.

This clonotype was recorded many times. The chain carries TRBV28 and TRBJ2-4; TRBD1 is a possible D gene (5 bases). CDR3 length: 17 amino acids. Trimming removed 2 bases at V and 0 bases at J, with 14 bases between. Germline values: CDR1 MDHEN, CDR2 SYDVKM. Here the CDR3 reads CASSLPRQGLAKNIQYF. As DNA, the CDR3 is TGTGCCAGCAGTTTACCCCGGCAGGGTCTAGCCAAAAACATTCAGTACTTC.

The chain combines TRBV3-1 with TRBJ1-3; 8 bases line up with TRBD1. This CDR3 contains 16 residues. Germline lookup yields CDR1 LGHDT and CDR2 YNNKEL (reference sequence). J was trimmed by 2 bases and V by 0 bases; bases with no gene match: 3. The CDR3: CASSQEMTGAGNTIYF. The CDR3 nucleotides read TGTGCCAGCAGCCAAGAAATGACAGGGGCTGGAAACACCATATATTTT.

The chain recombines TRBV11-2 with TRBJ2-1; maybe TRBD1 (6 bases). Deletions cut 1 base from V and 6 bases from J, with 10 bases between. This CDR3 has 14 residues. Germline values: CDR1 SGHAT, CDR2 FQNNGV. CDR3 DNA sequence: TGTGCCAGCAGCTTAGGTGACAGGTGCAATGAGCAGTTCTTC. This encodes CASSLGDRCNEQFF.

The rearrangement joins TRBV5-1 to TRBJ1-4; the match to TRBD1 covers 10 bases. The CDR3 totals 15 residues. Germline V gene data show CDR1 as SGHRS and CDR2 as YFSETQ. Losses at the gene ends were 4 bases for V and 4 bases for J; bases not matched to a gene: 4. For the CDR3, the DNA is TGCGCCAGCAGCGTAGGGACAGGGGATAATGAAAAACTGTTTTTT. Its translation is CASSVGTGDNEKLFF.

A few counts support this clonotype. The V gene is TRBV25-1, the J gene TRBJ2-5; D may correspond to TRBD1 or TRBD2 (6 bases each). This CDR3 is 16 amino acids long. The germline V gene encodes CDR1 MGHDK and CDR2 SYGVNS. The ends were cut back, 5 bases at V and 1 base at J, with 17 bases in the middle. The chain's CDR3 is CASSPGRGLGQETQYF. The CDR3 DNA follows: TGTGCCAGCAGTCCGGGCCGGGGGCTGGGCCAAGAGACCCAGTACTTC.

This clonotype was seen ten or more times. V usage is TRBV6-5 and J usage is TRBJ1-5; D call uncertain. V was cut by 5 bases and J by 1 base, with 15 bases left in between. Germline V gene data show CDR1 as MNHEY and CDR2 as SVGAGI. The CDR3 has 16 residues. CDR3 DNA: TGTGCCAGCAGTCCAGACGGCTTAGCGAGCAATCAGCCCCAGCATTTT. It encodes CASSPDGLASNQPQHF.

This clonotype came up a few times. This chain's CDR3 is CASRPGRAADQPQHF. The CDR3 DNA is TGTGCCAGCAGGCCGGGCCGCGCGGCGGATCAGCCCCAGCATTTT. This chain joins TRBV6-2 or TRBV6-3 and TRBJ1-5; D remains unclear. V was cut by 6 bases and J by 5 bases, with 17 bases left in between. Germline CDR1 is MNHEY and CDR2 is SVGEGT. The CDR3 runs to 15 residues.

This clonotype was observed many times. V and J are TRBV20-1 and TRBJ2-1; TRBD1 or TRBD2 may be the D gene (7 bases each). Germline CDR1 and CDR2: DFQATT and SNEGSKA (reference sequence). The CDR3 has 15 residues. V was clipped by 3 bases and J by 10 bases, with 22 bases between them. CDR3 in DNA: TGCAGTGCTAGTCCTCCCAGGGGGGGGTTGTTAGAGCAGTTCTTC. Amino acids: CSASPPRGGLLEQFF.

This clonotype came up many times. The J gene is TRBJ1-4, the V gene TRBV28, with D uncertain. Trimming removed 2 bases at V and 0 bases at J, with 10 bases between. This CDR3 is built from 16 residues. Germline-derived CDR1 and CDR2 are MDHEN and SYDVKM. CDR3 residues: CASSLNLPSTNEKLFF. In DNA form, the CDR3 reads TGTGCCAGCAGTTTAAACCTTCCCTCAACTAATGAAAAACTGTTTTTT.

Many counts were recorded for this clonotype. In nucleotides, the CDR3 is TGTGCCAGCAGCCCATGGACTAGCGGGGAAGATACGCAGTATTTT. It codes for CASSPWTSGEDTQYF. The rearrangement uses TRBV7-9 and TRBJ2-3; 12 bases line up with TRBD2. The CDR3 extends over 15 amino acids. Looked up from germline, CDR1 is SEHNR and CDR2 is FQNEAQ (reference sequence). V lost 5 bases, J lost 5 bases, and 5 bases stayed unmatched.

There are a few counts of this clonotype. This chain links TRBV5-6 with TRBJ1-6; possibly TRBD1 for D (6 bases). Per the germline V gene, CDR1 is SGHDT and CDR2 is YYEEEE. Trimming pared 0 bases from V and 8 bases from J, leaving 12 bases between. This CDR3 comprises 15 residues. The CDR3 sequence is CASSLDQGPDSPLHF. The CDR3 DNA reads as TGTGCCAGCAGCTTGGACCAGGGGCCGGATTCACCCCTCCACTTT.

The table lists this clonotype with many counts. V is TRBV6-1 and J is TRBJ1-2, with TRBD1 matching 8 bases. Germline values: CDR1 MNHNS, CDR2 SASEGT. CDR3 length equals 21 residues. Trimming removed 10 bases from V and 5 bases from J; junction bases left unmatched: 33. CDR3 sequence: CATQGDRTGREGAWTRYGYTF. The CDR3 DNA sequence: TGTGCCACCCAAGGGGACAGGACAGGGCGGGAAGGGGCCTGGACTCGGTATGGCTACACCTTC.

This clonotype was observed at least ten times. The chain employs TRBV7-6 and TRBJ2-1; 13 bases align to TRBD2. Germline V gene sequence: CDR1 SGHVS, CDR2 FNYEAQ. CDR3 length equals 18 residues. After removal of 5 bases from V and 10 bases from J, the junction contained 17 bases not matched to a gene. The CDR3 nucleotides read TGTGCCAGCAGCATAGGGGCCCGGACTAGCGGGGGTTCAGCCGAGCAGTTCTTC. Amino acids: CASSIGARTSGGSAEQFF.

The table lists this clonotype with many counts. The chain has TRBV7-2 and TRBJ2-7; tentative D call: TRBD1 (5 bases). The CDR3 totals 15 residues. V was trimmed by 5 bases and J by 1 base, leaving 15 bases between them. CDR1 and CDR2 from the germline V gene are SGHTA and FQGNSA. The CDR3 region has the DNA TGTGCCAGCAGCCAAGGACAAGCGCGTTCCTACGAGCAGTACTTC. Amino acid sequence: CASSQGQARSYEQYF.

This clonotype was observed many times. The gene calls are TRBV28 and TRBJ2-2; 7 positions match TRBD2. CDR3 length: 13 amino acids. Germline trimming cut 5 bases from V and 6 bases from J; bases unmatched to any gene: 3. Germline values: CDR1 MDHEN, CDR2 SYDVKM. Written as DNA, the CDR3 is TGTGCCAGCAGTCTCGGACTAGCCGGGGAGCTGTTTTTT. Protein sequence: CASSLGLAGELFF.

In its sample, this clonotype was seen many times. CDR3 DNA sequence: TGTGCCAGCACCCTTGGTGGTACAGGGGGTAACACTGAAGCTTTCTTT. It encodes CASTLGGTGGNTEAFF. The gene calls are TRBV2 and TRBJ1-1; 8 bases map to TRBD1. The V gene end was trimmed by 7 bases and the J gene end by 2 bases; junction bases not matched to a gene: 12. The CDR3 covers 16 residues. Germline values: CDR1 SNHLY, CDR2 FYNNEI.

The table lists this clonotype with many counts. This chain uses TRBV7-9 with TRBJ1-1, with a possible D match to TRBD1 (5 bases). V was trimmed by 5 bases and J by 5 bases, leaving 9 bases between them. CDR1 and CDR2 from the germline V gene are SEHNR and FQNEAQ (reference sequence). The CDR3 spans 12 residues. CDR3 in DNA: TGTGCCAGCAGCCCCAAGGGGACTGAAGCTTTCTTT. Amino acid sequence: CASSPKGTEAFF.

This clonotype was found many times. The chain couples TRBV20-1 to TRBJ2-5, with D possibly TRBD2 on 7 matching bases. V was trimmed by 0 bases and J by 5 bases, leaving 19 bases between them. This CDR3 has 16 residues. Germline values: CDR1 DFQATT, CDR2 SNEGSKA (reference sequence). The chain's CDR3 is CSARDGRGGAVETQYF. The DNA for the CDR3 is TGCAGTGCTAGAGACGGACGTGGGGGGGCCGTTGAGACCCAGTACTTC.

At least ten counts were recorded for this clonotype. This chain joins TRBV5-5 and TRBJ1-2; no reliable D call. Per germline, CDR1 SGHKS and CDR2 YYEKEE (reference sequence). This CDR3 region has 13 residues. With 4 bases removed from V and 2 bases from J, the gap between germline ends came to 9 bases. The CDR3 sequence: CASSGRENYGYTF. The CDR3 bases are TGTGCCAGCAGCGGGAGGGAGAACTATGGCTACACCTTC.

At least ten counts were recorded for this clonotype. The chain employs TRBV12-5 and TRBJ2-1, with 8 bases matching TRBD1. Trimming took 3 bases from V and 6 from J; bases not matched to a gene: 4. CDR1 and CDR2 from the germline V gene are LGHNT and FRNRAP. This CDR3 contains 14 residues. Here the CDR3 DNA reads TGTGCTAGTGGTTTAGGACAGGGCTTCAATGAGCAGTTCTTC. Its translation: CASGLGQGFNEQFF.

In this sample, this clonotype turned up a few times. J is TRBJ1-1 and V is TRBV6-1; D gene ambiguous. Germline-derived CDR1 and CDR2 are MNHNS and SASEGT. This CDR3 comprises 14 residues. V was cut by 0 bases and J by 6 bases, with 11 bases left in between. The CDR3 DNA sequence: TGTGCCAGCAGTGAAGCTCGGCAGGCAGCTGAAGCTTTCTTT. Translation gives CASSEARQAAEAFF.